These 6 T cell receptor beta chains share one sample of origin, sequenced in a study of vaccination and CD4 T cells after COVID-19. Regarding treatment: roughly ten-day PBMC culture with coronavirus spike peptide pools or control peptides (ViraFEST assay). These receptors have no known antigen. Cultured CD4+ T cell DNA underwent sequencing with the Oncomine TCR Beta short-read assay. TCRdb passed the PCR reads through MiXCR, listing each CDR3 protein once. The sample includes under 6,000 distinct CDR3 sequences, 46% of them seen just once. Sequencing was carried out using CD4+ T cells from blood, cultured in vitro. These TCRs come from a human donor who had recovered from COVID-19.

The chain joins TRBV11-2 to TRBJ2-7; TRBD2 matches 8 bases. The CDR3 is 18 amino acids. The V and J ends lost 4 bases and 3 bases, in that order; junction bases with no gene match: 17. The germline CDR1 and CDR2 sequences are SGHAT and FQNNGV. The chain's CDR3 is CASSSRRYKAGAHYEQYF. The CDR3 nucleotides read TGTGCCAGCAGCTCCAGACGCTACAAAGCGGGGGCCCACTACGAGCAGTACTTC.

The rearrangement uses TRBV5-1 and TRBJ1-4, with TRBD1 as a possible D gene (6 bases). With 2 bases removed from V and 4 bases from J, the gap between germline ends came to 9 bases. The germline V gene has CDR1 SGHRS and CDR2 YFSETQ. This CDR3 is built from 14 residues. The CDR3 loop reads CASSLQQGNEKLFF. Written as DNA, the CDR3 is TGCGCCAGCAGCTTACAACAGGGTAATGAAAAACTGTTTTTT.

The rearrangement joins TRBV27 to TRBJ2-7, with 11 bases lining up with TRBD2. J lost 3 bases, V lost 6 bases, and 13 bases had no gene match. Looked up from germline, CDR1 is MNHEY and CDR2 is SMNVEV (reference sequence). The length of the CDR3 is 17 residues. For the CDR3, the DNA is TGTGCCAGCAGGTGGGTAGCGGGGGGGCCTCAAGGCTACGAGCAGTACTTC. Translation gives CASRWVAGGPQGYEQYF.

The chain is built from TRBV6-2 or TRBV6-3 and TRBJ2-7; 14 bases agree with TRBD2. Germline assignment: CDR1 MNHEY and CDR2 SVGEGT. Losses at the gene ends were 4 bases for V and 2 bases for J; bases not matched to a gene: 10. The CDR3 is 18 amino acids. The CDR3 spells CASSFGLAGGLPTYEQYF. The CDR3 DNA follows: TGTGCCAGCAGTTTCGGACTAGCGGGGGGACTTCCTACCTACGAGCAGTACTTC.

This clonotype was recorded a few times. This chain joins TRBV19 and TRBJ2-3, with 8 bases that match TRBD1. The CDR3 spans 14 residues. Germline values: CDR1 LNHDA, CDR2 SQIVND (reference sequence). Trimming removed 6 bases from V and 14 bases from J; junction bases left unmatched: 16. This CDR3 reads CASRSGAGGKFLYF. For the CDR3, the DNA is TGTGCCAGTAGGTCTGGGGCAGGGGGCAAGTTCTTGTATTTT.

This chain uses TRBV2 with TRBJ1-6, with D uncertain. Trimming shortened V by 0 bases and J by 7 bases, and 16 bases separated the two germline ends. The CDR3 sequence is 17 residues long. Germline values: CDR1 SNHLY, CDR2 FYNNEI. The CDR3 reads CASSEAGGGMSNSPLHF. The CDR3 DNA is TGTGCCAGCAGTGAAGCAGGCGGCGGAATGAGCAATTCACCCCTCCACTTT.